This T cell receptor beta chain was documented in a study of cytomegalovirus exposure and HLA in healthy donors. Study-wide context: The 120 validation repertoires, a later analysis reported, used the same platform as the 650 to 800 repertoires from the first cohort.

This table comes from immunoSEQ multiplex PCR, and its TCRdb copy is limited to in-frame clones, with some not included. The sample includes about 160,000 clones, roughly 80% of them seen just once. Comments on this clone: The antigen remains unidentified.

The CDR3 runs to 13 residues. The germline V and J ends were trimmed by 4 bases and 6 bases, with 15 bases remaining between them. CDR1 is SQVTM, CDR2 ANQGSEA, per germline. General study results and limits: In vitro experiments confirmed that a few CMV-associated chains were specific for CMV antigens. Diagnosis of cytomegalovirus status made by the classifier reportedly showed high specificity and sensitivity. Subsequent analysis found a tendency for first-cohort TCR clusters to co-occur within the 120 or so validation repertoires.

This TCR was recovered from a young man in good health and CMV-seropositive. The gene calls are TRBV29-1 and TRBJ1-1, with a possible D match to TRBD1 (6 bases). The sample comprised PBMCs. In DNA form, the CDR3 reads TGCAGCGTTGTAACAGGTGAGGGGGCTGAAGCTTTCTTT. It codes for CSVVTGEGAEAFF.